This is a list of T cell receptor beta chains from one sample in a study of cytomegalovirus exposure and HLA in healthy donors. The repertoire was sequenced with immunoSEQ multiplex PCR; TCRdb's copy has only in-frame clones and lacks some. Here the sample spans some 91,000 clones, 64% being singletons. The material sequenced was PBMCs. The receptors were sampled from a human donor in good health. The CDR3 runs from the conserved cysteine through the conserved F or W. The order of the fields is D gene, V gene, clone size, J gene, CDR3 protein, CDR3 DNA. A D gene is named only where the DNA matches it firmly. A clone size is listed for some rows: how often the clone was seen (once, few, many), or a class if it is expanded.

.,TRBV12-5,.,TRBJ2-3,CASGLRQGLGTDTQYF,TGTGCTAGTGGTTTAAGACAGGGACTTGGCACAGATACGCAGTATTTT
.,TRBV5-6,.,TRBJ2-7,CASFTTGLHNIGYEQYF,TGTGCCAGCTTCACAACGGGACTTCACAACATCGGCTACGAGCAGTACTTC
.,TRBV7-2,few,TRBJ2-7,CASSLVAGYEQYF,TGTGCCAGCAGCTTAGTGGCTGGCTACGAGCAGTACTTC
.,TRBV2,once,TRBJ1-2,CASSEAAGANYGYTF,TGTGCCAGCAGTGAAGCGGCGGGGGCGAACTATGGCTACACCTTC
TRBD2,TRBV7-9,few,TRBJ2-3,CASSSPSLSGASDTQYF,TGTGCCAGCAGCTCCCCTTCTCTTAGCGGGGCCTCAGATACGCAGTATTTT
.,TRBV4-3,.,TRBJ1-6,CASSQPGVPYSPLHF,TGCGCCAGCAGCCAACCAGGGGTTCCCTATTCACCCCTCCACTTT
.,TRBV27,few,TRBJ2-7,CASSLFGRDSYEQYF,TGTGCCAGCAGTTTATTTGGCAGGGACTCCTACGAGCAGTACTTC
TRBD1,TRBV5-6,.,TRBJ1-1,CASSLDRGRSTEAFF,TGTGCCAGCAGCTTGGACAGGGGGCGAAGCACTGAAGCTTTCTTT
TRBD1,TRBV12-5,.,TRBJ1-2,CASGLGQGYGYTF,TGTGCTAGTGGTTTGGGACAGGGGTATGGCTACACCTTC
.,TRBV10-3,once,TRBJ2-5,CAISDHTRQETQYF,TGTGCCATCAGTGACCATACCCGGCAAGAGACCCAGTACTTC
TRBD2,TRBV7-9,few,TRBJ2-5,CASSPGLAGETQYF,TGTGCCAGCAGCCCAGGACTAGCGGGAGAGACCCAGTACTTC
TRBD1,TRBV11-2,.,TRBJ2-7,CASSSVWTGDGYEQYF,TGTGCCAGCAGCTCGGTTTGGACAGGGGATGGGTACGAGCAGTACTTC
.,TRBV5-1,.,TRBJ2-6,CASSFDTPGANVLTF,TGCGCCAGCAGTTTCGACACCCCTGGGGCCAACGTCCTGACTTTC
TRBD2,TRBV9,.,TRBJ2-3,CASSVALAGGASTDTQYF,TGTGCCAGCAGCGTAGCTTTAGCGGGGGGAGCTAGCACAGATACGCAGTATTTT